This is a list of T cell receptor beta chains from one sample in a study of control samples from healthy donors and cancer patients. Sequenced by immunoSEQ multiplex PCR; TCRdb stores in-frame clones only, minus some. Of more than 85,000 clones in the sample, 90% are singletons; the top ten hold about 4.2%. The sample comprised blood. Receptors were obtained from a human donor in good health. The donor label of this sample is uncertain. Each CDR3 is given with its conserved first and last residue. Fields, in order: V gene, clone size, J gene, D gene, CDR3 protein, CDR3 DNA. A D gene is named only where the DNA matches it firmly. Clone sizes are given selectively: once, few, many, or a class where the clone is expanded.

TRBV7-2	NA	TRBJ1-2	NA	CASSSPISNYGYTF	TGTGCCAGCAGCTCTCCAATTTCAAACTATGGCTACACCTTC
TRBV25-1	NA	TRBJ1-2	NA	CASSEWAPYGYTF	TGTGCCAGCAGTGAATGGGCGCCCTATGGCTACACCTTC
TRBV2	NA	TRBJ2-1	NA	CASSAKGILYNEQFF	TGTGCCAGCAGCGCCAAGGGAATCTTGTACAATGAGCAGTTCTTC
TRBV5-4	NA	TRBJ1-6	NA	CASSLDSQSSYNSPLHF	TGTGCCAGCAGCTTGGACAGCCAGAGCTCCTATAATTCACCCCTCCACTTT
TRBV7-8	NA	TRBJ1-6	TRBD1	CASSLEGAATSTSYNSPLHF	TGTGCCAGCAGCTTGGAGGGGGCCGCTACCTCCACCTCCTATAATTCACCCCTCCACTTT
TRBV10-3	NA	TRBJ2-7	NA	CAISDLTDPHEQYF	TGTGCCATCAGTGACCTGACGGACCCACACGAGCAGTACTTC
TRBV24-1	NA	TRBJ1-5	TRBD1	CATSDQGQINQPQHF	TGTGCCACCAGTGACCAGGGACAGATCAATCAGCCCCAGCATTTT
TRBV20-1	NA	TRBJ1-1	NA	CSTGVLTEAFF	TGCAGCACGGGGGTTTTGACTGAAGCTTTCTTT
TRBV6-1	NA	TRBJ1-2	NA	CASSDEGRGANYGYTF	TGTGCCAGCAGTGACGAGGGGCGCGGAGCTAACTATGGCTACACCTTC
TRBV2	NA	TRBJ2-1	TRBD2	CASSELAGGVNEQFF	TGTGCCAGCAGTGAACTAGCGGGGGGGGTAAATGAGCAGTTCTTC
TRBV5-1	NA	TRBJ2-2	NA	CASSLGTGPNSGGELFF	TGCGCCAGCAGCTTGGGTACGGGACCGAATTCAGGCGGGGAGCTGTTTTTT
TRBV19	once	TRBJ2-1	NA	CASSIGSGSLYNEQFF	TGTGCCAGTAGTATAGGTAGCGGATCACTTTACAATGAGCAGTTCTTC